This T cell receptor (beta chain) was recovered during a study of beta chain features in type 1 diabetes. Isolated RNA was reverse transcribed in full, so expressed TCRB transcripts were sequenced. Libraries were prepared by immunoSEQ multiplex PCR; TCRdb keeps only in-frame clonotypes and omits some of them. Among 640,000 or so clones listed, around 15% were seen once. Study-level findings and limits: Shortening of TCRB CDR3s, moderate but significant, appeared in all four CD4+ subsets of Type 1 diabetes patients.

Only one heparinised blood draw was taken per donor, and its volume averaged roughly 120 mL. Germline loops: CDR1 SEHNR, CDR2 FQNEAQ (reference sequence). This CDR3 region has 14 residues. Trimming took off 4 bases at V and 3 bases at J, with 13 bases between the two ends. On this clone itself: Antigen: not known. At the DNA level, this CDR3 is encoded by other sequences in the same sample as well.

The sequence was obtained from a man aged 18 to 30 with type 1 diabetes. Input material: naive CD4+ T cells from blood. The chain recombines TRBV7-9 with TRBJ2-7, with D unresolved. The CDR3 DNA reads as TGTGCCAGCAGCTCCTCTTCTGGGGTCTACGAGCAGTACTTC. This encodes CASSSSSGVYEQYF.